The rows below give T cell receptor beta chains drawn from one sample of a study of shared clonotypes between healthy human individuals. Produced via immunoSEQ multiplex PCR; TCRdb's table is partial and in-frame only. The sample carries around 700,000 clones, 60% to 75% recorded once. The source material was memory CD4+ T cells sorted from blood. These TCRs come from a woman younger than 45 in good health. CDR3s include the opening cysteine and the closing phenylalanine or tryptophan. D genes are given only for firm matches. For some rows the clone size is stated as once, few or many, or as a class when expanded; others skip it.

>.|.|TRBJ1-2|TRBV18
CASSPEGNYGYTF
TGTGCCAGCTCCCCGGAGGGTAACTATGGCTACACCTTC
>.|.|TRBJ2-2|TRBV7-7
CASGGQVNTGELFF
TGTGCCAGCGGGGGACAAGTAAACACCGGGGAGCTGTTTTTT
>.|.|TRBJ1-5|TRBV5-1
CASSLVVGGQPQHF
TGCGCCAGCAGCTTGGTAGTGGGAGGACAGCCCCAGCATTTT
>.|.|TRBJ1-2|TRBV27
CASSLTRTAAGYTF
TGTGCCAGCAGTTTAACGAGGACGGCTGCTGGCTACACCTTC
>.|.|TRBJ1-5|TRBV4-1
CASSPTLDNQPQHF
TGCGCCAGCAGCCCAACATTAGACAATCAGCCCCAGCATTTT
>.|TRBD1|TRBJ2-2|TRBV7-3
CASSLTGFANTGELFF
TGTGCCAGCAGCTTGACAGGGTTCGCGAACACCGGGGAGCTGTTTTTT
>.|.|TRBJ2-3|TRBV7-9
CASRVTDTQYF
TGTGCCAGCAGGGTTACAGATACGCAGTATTTT
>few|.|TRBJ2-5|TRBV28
CASSFDNQETQYF
TGTGCCAGCAGTTTCGACAATCAAGAGACCCAGTACTTC
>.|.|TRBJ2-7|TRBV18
CASSPSTGPYEQYF
TGTGCCAGCTCACCAAGTACAGGCCCTTACGAGCAGTACTTC
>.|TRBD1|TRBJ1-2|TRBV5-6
CASSPGTANLWGYTF
TGTGCCAGCAGCCCCGGGACAGCTAATTTGTGGGGCTACACCTTC
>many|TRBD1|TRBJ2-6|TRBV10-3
CAILPSPGTGMSGANVLTF
TGTGCCATCCTCCCATCCCCCGGGACAGGGATGTCTGGGGCCAACGTCCTGACTTTC
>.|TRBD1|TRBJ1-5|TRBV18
CASSPPSQGVVRQPQHF
TGTGCCAGCTCACCACCTTCCCAGGGGGTGGTTCGACAGCCCCAGCATTTT
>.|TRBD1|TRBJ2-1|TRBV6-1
CASSEADRGWNEQFF
TGTGCCAGCAGTGAAGCTGACAGGGGATGGAATGAGCAGTTCTTC
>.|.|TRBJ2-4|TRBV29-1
CSVGGGGAGNIQYF
TGCAGCGTGGGGGGCGGGGGCGCAGGGAACATTCAGTACTTC
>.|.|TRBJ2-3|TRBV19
CASSKGGAVYTDTQYF
TGTGCCAGTAGTAAGGGGGGGGCAGTCTACACAGATACGCAGTATTTT
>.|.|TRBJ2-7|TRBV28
CASSFLGNEQYF
TGTGCCAGCAGTTTTCTGGGAAACGAGCAGTACTTC
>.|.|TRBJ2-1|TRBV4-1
CASSPVRLSYNEQFF
TGCGCCAGCAGCCCTGTGCGCCTCTCCTACAATGAGCAGTTCTTC
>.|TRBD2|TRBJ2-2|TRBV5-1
CASSMTSGRGTGELFF
TGCGCCAGCAGTATGACTAGCGGGAGGGGCACCGGGGAGCTGTTTTTT
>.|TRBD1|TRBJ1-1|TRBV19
CASSMGDRRYTEAFF
TGTGCCAGTAGTATGGGGGACAGACGGTACACTGAAGCTTTCTTT
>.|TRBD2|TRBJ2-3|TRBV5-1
CASKVGLAGEYTQYF
TGCGCCAGCAAAGTGGGACTAGCCGGGGAGTATACGCAGTATTTT
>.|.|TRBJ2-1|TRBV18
CASSRSGQTYNEQFF
TGTGCCAGCTCACGTTCTGGACAGACTTACAATGAGCAGTTCTTC
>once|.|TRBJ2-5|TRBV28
CASRPLAFQETQYF
TGTGCCAGCAGACCCCTAGCATTCCAAGAGACCCAGTACTTC
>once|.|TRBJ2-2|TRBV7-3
CASSLNPNTGELFF
TGTGCCAGCAGCTTAAACCCGAACACCGGGGAGCTGTTTTTT
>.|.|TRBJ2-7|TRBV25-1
CASSAGDTYEQYF
TGTGCCAGCAGTGCCGGGGATACCTACGAGCAGTACTTC
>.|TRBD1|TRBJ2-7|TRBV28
CASRETFTGGSSYEQYF
TGTGCCAGCAGGGAGACTTTTACAGGGGGGAGCTCCTACGAGCAGTACTTC
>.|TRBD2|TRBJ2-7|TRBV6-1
CASSASGGSYEQYF
TGTGCCAGCAGTGCTAGCGGGGGCTCCTACGAGCAGTACTTC
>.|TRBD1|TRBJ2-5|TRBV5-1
CASSRTTGGETQYF
TGCGCCAGCAGCCGTACGACAGGGGGAGAGACCCAGTACTTC
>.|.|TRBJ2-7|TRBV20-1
CSAREVGEQYF
TGCAGTGCTAGAGAAGTGGGCGAGCAGTACTTC
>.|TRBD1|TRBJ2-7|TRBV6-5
CASRMGQDSSYEQYF
TGTGCCAGCAGGATGGGACAGGACAGCTCCTACGAGCAGTACTTC
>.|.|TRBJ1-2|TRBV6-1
CASSEAVLPGGYTF
TGTGCCAGCAGTGAAGCAGTCCTGCCAGGCGGCTACACCTTC
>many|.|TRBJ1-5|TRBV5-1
CASSLEGGQPQHF
TGCGCCAGCAGCTTGGAGGGGGGACAGCCCCAGCATTTT
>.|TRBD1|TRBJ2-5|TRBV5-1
CASSIYRGYETQYF
TGCGCCAGCAGTATTTACAGGGGGTACGAGACCCAGTACTTC
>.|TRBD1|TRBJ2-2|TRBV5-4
CASSFGQGNTGELFF
TGTGCCAGCAGCTTCGGACAGGGAAACACCGGGGAGCTGTTTTTT
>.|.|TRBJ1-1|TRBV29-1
CSVSRNTEAFF
TGCAGCGTTTCCAGGAACACTGAAGCTTTCTTT
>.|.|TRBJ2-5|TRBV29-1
CSVVFGSRVMYQETQYF
TGCAGCGTAGTCTTCGGTAGCAGGGTGATGTACCAAGAGACCCAGTACTTC
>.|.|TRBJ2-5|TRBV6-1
CASSLQETQYF
TGTGCCAGCAGTTTACAAGAGACCCAGTACTTC
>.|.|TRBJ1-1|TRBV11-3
CARGVFEAFF
TGTGCCCGGGGAGTTTTTGAAGCTTTCTTT